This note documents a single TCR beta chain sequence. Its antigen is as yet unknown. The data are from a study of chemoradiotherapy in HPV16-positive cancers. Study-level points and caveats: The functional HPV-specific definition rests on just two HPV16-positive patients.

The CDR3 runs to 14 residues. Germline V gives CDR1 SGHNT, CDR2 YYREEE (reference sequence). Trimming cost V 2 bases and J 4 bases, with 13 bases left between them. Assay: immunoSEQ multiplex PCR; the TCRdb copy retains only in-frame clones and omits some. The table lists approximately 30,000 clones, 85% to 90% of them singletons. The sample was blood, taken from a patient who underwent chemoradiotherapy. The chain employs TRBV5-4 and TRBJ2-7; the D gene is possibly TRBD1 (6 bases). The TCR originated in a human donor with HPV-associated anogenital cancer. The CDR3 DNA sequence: TGTGCCAGCAGCTTTGATAGGGGGAGATACGAGCAGTACTTC. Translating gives CASSFDRGRYEQYF.